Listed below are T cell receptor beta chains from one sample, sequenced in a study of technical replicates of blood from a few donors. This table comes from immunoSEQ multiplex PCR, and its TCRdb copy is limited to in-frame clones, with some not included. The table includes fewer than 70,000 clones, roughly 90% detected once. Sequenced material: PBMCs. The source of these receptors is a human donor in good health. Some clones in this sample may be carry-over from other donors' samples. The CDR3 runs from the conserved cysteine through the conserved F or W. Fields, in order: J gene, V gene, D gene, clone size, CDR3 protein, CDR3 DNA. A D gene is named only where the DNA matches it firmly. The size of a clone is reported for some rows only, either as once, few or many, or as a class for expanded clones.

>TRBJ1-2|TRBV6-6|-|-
CASSYSGGEDGYTF
TGTGCCAGCAGTTACTCTGGCGGGGAGGATGGCTACACCTTC
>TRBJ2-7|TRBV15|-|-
CATSLGRTSYEQYF
TGTGCCACCAGCCTAGGGAGAACCTCCTACGAGCAGTACTTC
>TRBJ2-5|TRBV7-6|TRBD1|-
CASSLMMKGAIQTQYF
TGTGCCAGCAGCTTAATGATGAAGGGGGCGATCCAGACCCAGTACTTC
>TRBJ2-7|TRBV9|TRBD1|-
CASSFRTGDEQYF
TGTGCCAGCAGCTTCAGGACAGGGGACGAGCAGTACTTC
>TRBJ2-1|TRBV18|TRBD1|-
CASSRQGAVKNEQFF
TGTGCCAGCTCAAGACAGGGGGCGGTCAAAAATGAGCAGTTCTTC
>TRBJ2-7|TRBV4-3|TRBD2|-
CASSQGITSGINYEQYF
TGCGCCAGCAGCCAAGGTATTACTAGCGGGATTAATTACGAGCAGTACTTC
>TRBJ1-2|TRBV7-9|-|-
CACTGTPNYGYTF
TGTGCATGTACCGGGACACCTAACTATGGCTACACCTTC
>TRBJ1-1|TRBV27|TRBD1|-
CASSLSAGGITEAFF
TGTGCCAGCAGTTTATCGGCAGGGGGCATTACTGAAGCTTTCTTT
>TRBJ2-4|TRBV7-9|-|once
CASSSLVELAKNIQYF
TGTGCCAGCAGCTCCCTGGTCGAGTTAGCCAAAAACATTCAGTACTTC
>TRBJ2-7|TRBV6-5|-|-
CASSYGQVELSEQYF
TGTGCCAGCAGTTACGGGCAGGTTGAATTAAGCGAGCAGTACTTC
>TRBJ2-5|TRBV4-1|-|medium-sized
CASSQVTSSSETQYF
TGCGCCAGCAGCCAAGTTACTAGCAGCTCAGAGACCCAGTACTTC
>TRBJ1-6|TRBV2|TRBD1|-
CASIQGVTSYNSPLHF
TGTGCCAGCATACAGGGGGTAACGTCCTATAATTCACCCCTCCACTTT
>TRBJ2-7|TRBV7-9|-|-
CASRRDTTYEQYF
TGTGCCAGCAGACGGGACACCACCTACGAGCAGTACTTC
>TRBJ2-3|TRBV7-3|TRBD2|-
CASSLSGLAGLTDTQYF
TGTGCCAGCAGCTTATCAGGTTTAGCGGGTCTCACAGATACGCAGTATTTT
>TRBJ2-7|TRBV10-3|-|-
CAIRSDRGGLEQYF
TGTGCCATCAGGTCGGACAGAGGGGGTCTGGAGCAGTACTTC
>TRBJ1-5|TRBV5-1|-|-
CASSFEGSQGQPQHF
TGCGCCAGCAGCTTCGAGGGGTCCCAGGGGCAGCCCCAGCATTTT
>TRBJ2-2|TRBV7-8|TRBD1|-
CASSHLGGQGSGELFF
TGTGCCAGCAGCCACTTAGGCGGACAGGGTTCCGGGGAGCTGTTTTTT
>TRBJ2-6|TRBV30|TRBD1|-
CAWSPGQINVLTF
TGTGCCTGGAGCCCGGGACAGATCAACGTCCTGACTTTC
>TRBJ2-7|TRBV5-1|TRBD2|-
CASSLGRLAGATEQYF
TGCGCCAGCAGCTTGGGGAGACTAGCGGGGGCCACCGAGCAGTACTTC
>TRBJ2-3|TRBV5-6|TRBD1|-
CASSRQGAWTDTQYF
TGTGCCAGCAGCCGACAGGGGGCCTGGACAGATACGCAGTATTTT
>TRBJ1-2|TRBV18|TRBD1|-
CASSTSGGTNYGYTF
TGTGCCAGCTCAACTTCAGGGGGAACTAACTATGGCTACACCTTC
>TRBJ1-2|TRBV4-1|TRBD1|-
CASSQPVRDRGNGYTF
TGCGCCAGCAGCCAACCAGTCCGGGACAGGGGGAACGGCTACACCTTC
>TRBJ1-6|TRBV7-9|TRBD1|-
CASSPWDRDNSPLHF
TGTGCCAGCAGCCCGTGGGACAGGGACAATTCACCCCTCCACTTT
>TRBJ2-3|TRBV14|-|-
CASSLVDTQYF
TGTGCCAGCAGCCTCGTCGATACGCAGTATTTT
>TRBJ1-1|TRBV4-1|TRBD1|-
CASSQGQGWGGTEAFF
TGCGCCAGCAGCCAAGGACAGGGATGGGGCGGCACTGAAGCTTTCTTT
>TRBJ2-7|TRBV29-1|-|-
CSVETTGYREQYF
TGCAGCGTTGAGACGACTGGATACAGGGAGCAGTACTTC
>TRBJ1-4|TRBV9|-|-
CASTKGGQGEKLFF
TGTGCCAGCACTAAGGGGGGGCAAGGTGAAAAACTGTTTTTT
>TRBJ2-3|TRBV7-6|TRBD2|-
CASSLAGTSGISDTQYF
TGTGCCAGCAGCTTAGCCGGGACTAGCGGGATTTCAGATACGCAGTATTTT
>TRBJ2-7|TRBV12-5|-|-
CASGPSSGGRREQYF
TGTGCTAGTGGCCCATCATCAGGAGGGCGTCGCGAGCAGTACTTC